Listed below are T cell receptor beta chains from one sample, sequenced in a study of T cell responses to AZD1222 COVID-19 vaccine. Clones were sequenced by immunoSEQ multiplex PCR, and TCRdb holds only the in-frame ones, with some missing. Of some 150,000 clones detected, about 91% appear once; the ten largest clones hold approximately 15%. Sequences were derived from peripheral blood, sampled on day 0 of AZD1222 vaccination. The receptor source for this set is an adult in good health. Each CDR3 is given with its conserved first and last residue. D genes are given only for firm matches. For some rows the clone size is stated as once, few or many, or as a class when expanded; others skip it.

d_call: TRBD1
cdr3_length: 15
clone_size: NA
j_call: TRBJ2-1
v_call: TRBV6-5
cdr3_aa: CASSYAGTGNNEQFF
cdr3_nt: TGTGCCAGCAGTTACGCCGGGACAGGGAACAATGAGCAGTTCTTC

d_call: NA
cdr3_length: 12
clone_size: NA
j_call: TRBJ2-3
v_call: TRBV7-9
cdr3_aa: CASSWGSDTQYF
cdr3_nt: TGTGCCAGCAGCTGGGGATCGGATACGCAGTATTTT

d_call: TRBD2
cdr3_length: 15
clone_size: NA
j_call: TRBJ2-7
v_call: TRBV7-2
cdr3_aa: CASSLVGGEAYEQYF
cdr3_nt: TGTGCCAGCAGCTTAGTCGGGGGGGAAGCCTACGAGCAGTACTTC

d_call: NA
cdr3_length: 15
clone_size: few
j_call: TRBJ1-1
v_call: TRBV7-2
cdr3_aa: CASTLGGAGNTEAFF
cdr3_nt: TGTGCCAGCACCCTGGGAGGGGCGGGGAACACTGAAGCTTTCTTT

d_call: TRBD2
cdr3_length: 15
clone_size: NA
j_call: TRBJ2-1
v_call: TRBV11-3
cdr3_aa: CASSLVSGSRGVQFF
cdr3_nt: TGTGCCAGCAGCTTAGTTTCAGGCTCTCGGGGGGTGCAGTTCTTC

d_call: TRBD1
cdr3_length: 13
clone_size: NA
j_call: TRBJ1-1
v_call: TRBV6-5
cdr3_aa: CASSTDRGTEAFF
cdr3_nt: TGTGCCAGCAGTACTGACAGGGGAACTGAAGCTTTCTTT

d_call: NA
cdr3_length: 15
clone_size: NA
j_call: TRBJ2-3
v_call: TRBV9
cdr3_aa: CASSVDQRPTDTQYF
cdr3_nt: TGTGCCAGCAGCGTCGATCAACGTCCCACAGATACGCAGTATTTT

d_call: NA
cdr3_length: 14
clone_size: NA
j_call: TRBJ2-5
v_call: TRBV11-2
cdr3_aa: CASSLSPTGETQYF
cdr3_nt: TGTGCCAGCAGCTTATCCCCGACAGGCGAGACCCAGTACTTC

d_call: TRBD2
cdr3_length: 16
clone_size: few
j_call: TRBJ2-7
v_call: TRBV4-2
cdr3_aa: CASSQDASGGLYEQYF
cdr3_nt: TGTGCCAGCAGCCAAGACGCTAGCGGGGGACTCTACGAGCAGTACTTC

d_call: NA
cdr3_length: 14
clone_size: few
j_call: TRBJ1-2
v_call: TRBV5-1
cdr3_aa: CASSLLEGSYGYTF
cdr3_nt: TGCGCCAGCAGCTTGCTAGAGGGCAGCTATGGCTACACCTTC

d_call: NA
cdr3_length: 14
clone_size: once
j_call: TRBJ1-2
v_call: TRBV7-2
cdr3_aa: CASSFQGTNYGYTF
cdr3_nt: TGTGCCAGCAGCTTTCAGGGAACTAACTATGGCTACACCTTC

d_call: NA
cdr3_length: 14
clone_size: NA
j_call: TRBJ2-7
v_call: TRBV24-1
cdr3_aa: CATGGKDTPYEQYF
cdr3_nt: TGTGCCACCGGGGGGAAGGACACTCCCTACGAGCAGTACTTC

d_call: NA
cdr3_length: 14
clone_size: NA
j_call: TRBJ2-7
v_call: TRBV7-9
cdr3_aa: CASSLTGSSYEQYF
cdr3_nt: TGTGCCAGCAGCTTAACGGGGAGCTCCTACGAGCAGTACTTC

d_call: TRBD1
cdr3_length: 16
clone_size: NA
j_call: TRBJ2-3
v_call: TRBV15
cdr3_aa: CATSRGRDRGTDTQYF
cdr3_nt: TGTGCCACCAGCAGAGGAAGGGACAGGGGCACAGATACGCAGTATTTT

d_call: TRBD2
cdr3_length: 14
clone_size: NA
j_call: TRBJ2-1
v_call: TRBV29-1
cdr3_aa: CSALAGGTYNEQFF
cdr3_nt: TGCAGCGCCCTAGCGGGGGGGACCTACAATGAGCAGTTCTTC

d_call: NA
cdr3_length: 12
clone_size: NA
j_call: TRBJ2-1
v_call: TRBV6-6
cdr3_aa: CASSYEVHEQFF
cdr3_nt: TGTGCCAGCAGTTACGAGGTTCATGAGCAGTTCTTC

d_call: NA
cdr3_length: 15
clone_size: NA
j_call: TRBJ2-1
v_call: TRBV9
cdr3_aa: CASSVVTGVYNEQFF
cdr3_nt: TGTGCCAGCAGCGTAGTGACAGGCGTGTACAATGAGCAGTTCTTC

d_call: NA
cdr3_length: 14
clone_size: NA
j_call: TRBJ1-2
v_call: TRBV6-5
cdr3_aa: CASSYSRRNYGYTF
cdr3_nt: TGTGCCAGCAGTTACTCCAGACGTAACTATGGCTACACCTTC

d_call: NA
cdr3_length: 13
clone_size: NA
j_call: TRBJ1-1
v_call: TRBV7-9
cdr3_aa: CATRGGPNTEAFF
cdr3_nt: TGTGCTACTAGGGGCGGACCGAACACTGAAGCTTTCTTT

d_call: TRBD1
cdr3_length: 14
clone_size: once
j_call: TRBJ2-7
v_call: TRBV2
cdr3_aa: CASSGGQAHYEQYF
cdr3_nt: TGTGCCAGCAGTGGGGGACAGGCCCACTACGAGCAGTACTTC

d_call: TRBD1
cdr3_length: 15
clone_size: NA
j_call: TRBJ2-7
v_call: TRBV19
cdr3_aa: CASSPGQGLTYEQYF
cdr3_nt: TGTGCCAGTAGTCCAGGACAGGGGCTTACCTACGAGCAGTACTTC

d_call: NA
cdr3_length: 15
clone_size: few
j_call: TRBJ1-1
v_call: TRBV4-3
cdr3_aa: CASSPRDKLNTEAFF
cdr3_nt: TGCGCCAGCAGCCCCAGGGACAAGCTGAACACTGAAGCTTTCTTT

d_call: TRBD1
cdr3_length: 15
clone_size: NA
j_call: TRBJ1-2
v_call: TRBV10-1
cdr3_aa: CASSTPRGQRYGYTF
cdr3_nt: TGCGCCAGCAGTACCCCCAGGGGGCAACGGTATGGCTACACCTTC

d_call: TRBD1
cdr3_length: 16
clone_size: NA
j_call: TRBJ1-2
v_call: TRBV19
cdr3_aa: CASSPGRGQGHYGYTF
cdr3_nt: TGTGCCAGTTCACCCGGCCGAGGACAGGGGCACTATGGCTACACCTTC

d_call: TRBD1
cdr3_length: 15
clone_size: NA
j_call: TRBJ1-3
v_call: TRBV5-4
cdr3_aa: CASSRTGDYGNTIYF
cdr3_nt: TGTGCCAGCAGCCGGACAGGGGATTATGGAAACACCATATATTTT

d_call: NA
cdr3_length: 13
clone_size: NA
j_call: TRBJ1-1
v_call: TRBV7-3
cdr3_aa: CASSLTQDTEAFF
cdr3_nt: TGTGCCAGCAGCTTAACACAAGACACTGAAGCTTTCTTT

d_call: TRBD1
cdr3_length: 14
clone_size: NA
j_call: TRBJ1-2
v_call: TRBV5-6
cdr3_aa: CASSSGADRHQVTF
cdr3_nt: TGTGCCAGCAGTTCGGGTGCGGACAGGCATCAAGTGACCTTC

d_call: NA
cdr3_length: 15
clone_size: NA
j_call: TRBJ2-2
v_call: TRBV28
cdr3_aa: CASSFGGINTGELFF
cdr3_nt: TGTGCCAGCAGTTTCGGAGGGATCAACACCGGGGAGCTGTTTTTT

d_call: TRBD1
cdr3_length: 14
clone_size: NA
j_call: TRBJ2-5
v_call: TRBV28
cdr3_aa: CASKKRTGRETQYF
cdr3_nt: TGTGCCAGCAAAAAAAGGACAGGGAGAGAGACCCAGTACTTC

d_call: NA
cdr3_length: 17
clone_size: few
j_call: TRBJ2-2
v_call: TRBV6-1
cdr3_aa: CASSETGAGMNTGELFF
cdr3_nt: TGTGCCAGCAGTGAGACGGGCGCGGGGATGAACACCGGGGAGCTGTTTTTT

d_call: TRBD1
cdr3_length: 16
clone_size: NA
j_call: TRBJ1-2
v_call: TRBV10-3
cdr3_aa: CAIRPDRGDGHYGYTF
cdr3_nt: TGTGCCATCAGGCCGGACAGGGGAGACGGTCACTATGGCTACACCTTC

d_call: NA
cdr3_length: 13
clone_size: NA
j_call: TRBJ1-1
v_call: TRBV19
cdr3_aa: CASSTTPDNRAFF
cdr3_nt: TGTGCCAGTAGTACAACCCCGGACAACAGAGCTTTCTTT

d_call: NA
cdr3_length: 14
clone_size: NA
j_call: TRBJ2-2
v_call: TRBV7-3
cdr3_aa: CASSPGSNTGELFF
cdr3_nt: TGTGCCAGCAGCCCGGGGTCGAACACCGGGGAGCTGTTTTTT

d_call: NA
cdr3_length: 16
clone_size: NA
j_call: TRBJ1-5
v_call: TRBV7-2
cdr3_aa: CASSVRRGDSNQPQHF
cdr3_nt: TGTGCCAGCAGCGTCCGTAGGGGGGATAGCAATCAGCCCCAGCATTTT

d_call: TRBD2
cdr3_length: 16
clone_size: once
j_call: TRBJ2-7
v_call: TRBV6-5
cdr3_aa: CASSYSLAGGLNEQYF
cdr3_nt: TGTGCCAGCAGTTACTCCTTGGCGGGGGGGCTTAACGAGCAGTACTTC

d_call: NA
cdr3_length: 12
clone_size: NA
j_call: TRBJ1-2
v_call: TRBV6-5
cdr3_aa: CASSSEFYGYTF
cdr3_nt: TGTGCCAGCAGTTCAGAGTTCTATGGCTACACCTTC

d_call: NA
cdr3_length: 15
clone_size: NA
j_call: TRBJ1-4
v_call: TRBV5-1
cdr3_aa: CASSLGLGEGEKLFF
cdr3_nt: TGCGCCAGCAGCTTGGGGTTGGGGGAAGGCGAAAAACTGTTTTTT

d_call: NA
cdr3_length: 15
clone_size: few
j_call: TRBJ2-2
v_call: TRBV5-1
cdr3_aa: CASSLVSGGTGELFF
cdr3_nt: TGCGCCAGCAGCTTGGTTAGTGGCGGGACCGGGGAGCTGTTTTTT

d_call: NA
cdr3_length: 15
clone_size: NA
j_call: TRBJ2-2
v_call: TRBV5-1
cdr3_aa: CASSPAGLSPGELFF
cdr3_nt: TGCGCCAGCAGCCCCGCGGGGCTATCCCCCGGGGAGCTGTTTTTT

d_call: NA
cdr3_length: 13
clone_size: NA
j_call: TRBJ1-2
v_call: TRBV27
cdr3_aa: CASSLGTDYGYTF
cdr3_nt: TGTGCCAGCAGTTTAGGGACGGACTATGGCTACACCTTC

d_call: NA
cdr3_length: 14
clone_size: few
j_call: TRBJ1-5
v_call: TRBV2
cdr3_aa: CASSDWQINQPQHF
cdr3_nt: TGTGCCAGCAGTGATTGGCAGATTAATCAGCCCCAGCATTTT

d_call: NA
cdr3_length: 15
clone_size: NA
j_call: TRBJ1-6
v_call: TRBV5-4
cdr3_aa: CASSSRGVVNSPLHF
cdr3_nt: TGTGCCAGCAGCTCAAGGGGGGTTGTTAATTCACCCCTCCACTTT

d_call: NA
cdr3_length: 15
clone_size: once
j_call: TRBJ2-7
v_call: TRBV6-5
cdr3_aa: CASSYWTGGSYEQYF
cdr3_nt: TGTGCCAGCAGTTACTGGACGGGCGGCTCCTACGAGCAGTACTTC

d_call: TRBD1
cdr3_length: 14
clone_size: NA
j_call: TRBJ1-5
v_call: TRBV27
cdr3_aa: CASSRQGYNQPQHF
cdr3_nt: TGTGCCAGCAGCAGACAGGGATACAATCAGCCCCAGCATTTT

d_call: TRBD2
cdr3_length: 16
clone_size: NA
j_call: TRBJ2-2
v_call: TRBV28
cdr3_aa: CASRMLAGGNTGELFF
cdr3_nt: TGTGCCAGCAGGATGCTCGCGGGGGGGAACACCGGGGAGCTGTTTTTT

d_call: NA
cdr3_length: 12
clone_size: NA
j_call: TRBJ2-5
v_call: TRBV29-1
cdr3_aa: CSVEQNQETQYF
cdr3_nt: TGCAGCGTTGAACAGAACCAAGAGACCCAGTACTTC

d_call: NA
cdr3_length: 13
clone_size: NA
j_call: TRBJ2-3
v_call: TRBV5-8
cdr3_aa: CASSFGLGDTQYF
cdr3_nt: TGTGCCAGCAGCTTCGGACTTGGAGATACGCAGTATTTT

d_call: TRBD1
cdr3_length: 15
clone_size: NA
j_call: TRBJ1-2
v_call: TRBV7-9
cdr3_aa: CASSLDWTGSDGYTF
cdr3_nt: TGTGCCAGCAGCTTAGACTGGACAGGGTCGGATGGCTACACCTTC